This TCR beta chain was captured by sequencing in a study of blood T cells in healthy people across ages. Using a J-beta primer mix together with a sample-barcoded 5' primer, a second PCR was run for roughly 6 to 11 cycles. The template-switch adaptor, which had 12 random nucleotides, put a tag on each cDNA molecule. Using its own MiXCR run on the 5' RACE reads, TCRdb lists one record per CDR3 protein. This sample carries about 1,500,000 distinct CDR3 sequences, 28% of them seen once, and the ten largest clones take 7% to 9%. This clonotype came up many times. The CDR3 length is 12 residues. The germline CDR1 and CDR2 sequences are ENHRY and SYGVKD. V was trimmed by 6 bases and J by 2 bases, leaving 7 bases between them.

This receptor was identified in a woman in her 30s in good health. This chain joins TRBV10-3 and TRBJ1-2, with D possibly matching TRBD1 (6 bases). Source material: blood. The CDR3 is CAIRTGNYGYTF. The CDR3 DNA follows: TGTGCCATCAGGACAGGAAACTATGGCTACACCTTC.